Sequencing of this T cell receptor beta chain was carried out in a study of blood T cell repertoires in COVID-19. Study-level information: Samples taken during acute and convalescent COVID-19 were collected in the United States, Italy and Spain.

This clone was counted only a few times. Sequencing used immunoSEQ multiplex PCR; TCRdb keeps in-frame clones, though not all of them. The table shows a few hundred thousand clones, with roughly 90% occurring only once. The CDR3 runs to 14 residues. The V end lost 5 bases, the J end lost 0 bases, and 7 bases lay between the germline ends. Germline V lookup: CDR1 SNHLY, CDR2 FYNNEI. Everyone who took part was 18 to 89 years old, and they came from 24 US areas. Two negative PCRs, clearance, or symptom resolution characterized the recovered Cohort 3 donors. Sequenced sample: PBMCs or T cells enriched from blood (not recorded which). This rearrangement joins TRBV2 to TRBJ1-4, with D uncertain. The sequence was collected from a woman aged 25 to 39 who had recovered from COVID-19. CDR3 coding DNA: TGTGCCAGCAGTTTAGAGACAACTAATGAAAAACTGTTTTTT. Amino acid sequence: CASSLETTNEKLFF. Combining the CDR3 with reference TRBV2 and TRBJ1-4 gives the whole variable domain EPEVTQTPSHQVTQMGQEVILRCVPISNHLYFYWYRQILGQKVEFLVSFYNNEISEKSEIFDDQFSVERPDGSNFTLKIRSTKLEDSAMYFCASSLETTNEKLFFGSGTQLSVL.